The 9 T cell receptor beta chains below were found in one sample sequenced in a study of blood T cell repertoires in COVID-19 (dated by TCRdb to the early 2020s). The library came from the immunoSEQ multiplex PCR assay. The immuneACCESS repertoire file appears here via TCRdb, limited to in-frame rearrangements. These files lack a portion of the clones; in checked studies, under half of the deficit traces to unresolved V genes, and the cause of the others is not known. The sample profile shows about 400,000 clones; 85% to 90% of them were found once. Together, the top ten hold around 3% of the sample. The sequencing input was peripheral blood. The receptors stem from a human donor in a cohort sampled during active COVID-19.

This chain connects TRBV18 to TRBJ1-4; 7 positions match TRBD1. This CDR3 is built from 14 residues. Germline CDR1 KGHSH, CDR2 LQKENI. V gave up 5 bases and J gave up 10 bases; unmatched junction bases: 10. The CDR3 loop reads CASSTGTETTKLFF. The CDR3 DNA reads TGTGCCAGCTCAACCGGGACAGAGACTACAAAACTGTTTTTT. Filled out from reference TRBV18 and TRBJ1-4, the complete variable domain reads NAGVMQNPRHLVRRRGQEARLRCSPMKGHSHVYWYRQLPEEGLKFMVYLQKENIIDESGMPKERFSAEFPKEGPSILRIQQVVRGDSAAYFCASSTGTETTKLFFGSGTQLSVL.

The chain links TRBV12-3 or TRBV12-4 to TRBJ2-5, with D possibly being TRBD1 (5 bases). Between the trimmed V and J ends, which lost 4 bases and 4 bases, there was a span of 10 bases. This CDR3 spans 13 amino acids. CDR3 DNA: TGTGCCAGCAGTTGGGCAGGGCCAGAGACCCAGTACTTC. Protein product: CASSWAGPETQYF.

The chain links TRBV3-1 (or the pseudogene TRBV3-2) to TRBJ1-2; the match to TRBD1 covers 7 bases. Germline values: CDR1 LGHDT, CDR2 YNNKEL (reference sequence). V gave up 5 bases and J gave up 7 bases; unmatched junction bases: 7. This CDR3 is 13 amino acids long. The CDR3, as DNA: TGTGCCAGCAGCTTACAGGGGAGAGCTGGCTACACCTTC. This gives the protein CASSLQGRAGYTF.

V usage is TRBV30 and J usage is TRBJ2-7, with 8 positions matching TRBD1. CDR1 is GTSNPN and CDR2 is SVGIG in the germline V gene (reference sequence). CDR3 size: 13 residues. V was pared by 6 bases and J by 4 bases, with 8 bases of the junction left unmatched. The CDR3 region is CACPRQGRYEQYF. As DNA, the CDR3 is TGTGCCTGCCCCAGACAGGGGAGGTACGAGCAGTACTTC.

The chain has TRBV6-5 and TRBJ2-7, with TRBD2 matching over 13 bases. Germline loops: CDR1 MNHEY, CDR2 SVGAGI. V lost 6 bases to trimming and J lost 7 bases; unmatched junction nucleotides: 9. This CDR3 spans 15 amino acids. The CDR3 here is CASRLLAGGPGEQYF. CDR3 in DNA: TGTGCCAGCAGGCTACTAGCGGGAGGGCCGGGGGAGCAGTACTTC.

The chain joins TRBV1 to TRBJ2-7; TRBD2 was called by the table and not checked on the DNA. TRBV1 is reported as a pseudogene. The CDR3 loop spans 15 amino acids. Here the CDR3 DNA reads TGCACCCGCCTCGTAGCGGGAGAGGTTGGGGGCGAGCAGTACTTC. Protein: CTRLVAGEVGGEQYF.

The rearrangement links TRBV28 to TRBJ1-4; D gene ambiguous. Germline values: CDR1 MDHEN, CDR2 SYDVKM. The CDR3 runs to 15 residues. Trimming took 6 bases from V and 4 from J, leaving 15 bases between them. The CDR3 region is CASSPRAGYNEKLFF. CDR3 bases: TGTGCCAGCAGCCCCCGGGCGGGTTATAATGAAAAACTGTTTTTT.

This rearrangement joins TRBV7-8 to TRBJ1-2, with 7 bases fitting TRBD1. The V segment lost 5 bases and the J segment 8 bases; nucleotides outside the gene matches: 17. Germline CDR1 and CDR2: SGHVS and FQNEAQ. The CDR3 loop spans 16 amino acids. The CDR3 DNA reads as TGTGCCAGCAGCCCTATTATAATCGACAGGGCGACCGGCTACACCTTC. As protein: CASSPIIIDRATGYTF.

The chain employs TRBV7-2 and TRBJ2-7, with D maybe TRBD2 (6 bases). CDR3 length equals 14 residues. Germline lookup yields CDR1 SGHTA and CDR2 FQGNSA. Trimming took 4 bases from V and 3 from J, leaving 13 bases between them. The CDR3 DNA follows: TGTGCCAGCAGCTGGGGAACTAGCAGCTACGAGCAGTACTTC. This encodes CASSWGTSSYEQYF.